The 5 T cell receptor beta chains given below trace back to one sample, sequenced in a study of CD8 T cells in Susac syndrome. It was with random hexamers that about 0.45 to 1 ug RNA was reverse transcribed. TCRdb re-called the immunoSEQ multiplex PCR reads through MiXCR, storing one row per CDR3 protein. The repertoire consists of 75,000 to 100,000 distinct CDR3 sequences, with around 94% occurring once and the leading ten covering approximately 0.92%. The sample comprised CD8+ T cells from PBMCs. These TCRs come from a human donor with Susac syndrome.

The rearrangement uses TRBV15 and TRBJ1-4, with 10 bases lining up with TRBD1. The CDR3 sequence is 18 residues long. Germline V lookup: CDR1 LNHNV, CDR2 YYDKDF (reference sequence). The V gene end was trimmed by 3 bases and the J gene end by 6 bases; junction bases not matched to a gene: 13. CDR3 sequence: CATSSWVTTTGGHEKLFF. CDR3 in DNA: TGTGCCACCAGCAGTTGGGTGACTACGACAGGGGGCCATGAAAAACTGTTTTTT.

The chain employs TRBV6-5 and TRBJ2-7; D unclear. Trimming pared 0 bases from V and 2 bases from J, leaving 11 bases between. The CDR3 is 15 residues long. Germline CDR1 is MNHEY and CDR2 is SVGAGI. DNA of the CDR3: TGTGCCAGCAGTTACTCGAAACTCTTTGCCTACGAGCAGTACTTC. Translation gives CASSYSKLFAYEQYF.

CDR3 coding DNA: TGTGCCAGCAGCCTTGGTTTGGCTGAGCAGTTCTTC. Amino acid sequence: CASSLGLAEQFF. The chain is built from TRBV5-8 and TRBJ2-1; no definite D call. CDR1 SGHTS and CDR2 YDEGEE come from the germline V gene. The CDR3 sequence is 12 residues long. V was trimmed by 4 bases and J by 9 bases, leaving 11 bases between them.

The table lists this clonotype with a count of one. V gene TRBV27 combines with J gene TRBJ1-1; no reliable D call. Germline CDR1 reads MNHEY; CDR2 reads SMNVEV (reference sequence). The CDR3 is 16 amino acids. The V gene lost 5 bases and the J gene lost 1 base, with 17 bases spanning the gap. The CDR3 nucleotides read TGTGCCAGCAGTCTCTTTCAGGCGGTCCCGAACACTGAAGCTTTCTTT. It codes for CASSLFQAVPNTEAFF.

The genes are TRBV5-1 and TRBJ2-5; D gene unclear. Trimming removed 0 bases at V and 7 bases at J, with 4 bases between. The CDR3 is made up of 11 amino acids. Per the germline V gene, CDR1 is SGHRS and CDR2 is YFSETQ. CDR3 in amino acids: CASSLGTTQYF. The CDR3 DNA reads TGCGCCAGCAGCTTGGGTACGACCCAGTACTTC.